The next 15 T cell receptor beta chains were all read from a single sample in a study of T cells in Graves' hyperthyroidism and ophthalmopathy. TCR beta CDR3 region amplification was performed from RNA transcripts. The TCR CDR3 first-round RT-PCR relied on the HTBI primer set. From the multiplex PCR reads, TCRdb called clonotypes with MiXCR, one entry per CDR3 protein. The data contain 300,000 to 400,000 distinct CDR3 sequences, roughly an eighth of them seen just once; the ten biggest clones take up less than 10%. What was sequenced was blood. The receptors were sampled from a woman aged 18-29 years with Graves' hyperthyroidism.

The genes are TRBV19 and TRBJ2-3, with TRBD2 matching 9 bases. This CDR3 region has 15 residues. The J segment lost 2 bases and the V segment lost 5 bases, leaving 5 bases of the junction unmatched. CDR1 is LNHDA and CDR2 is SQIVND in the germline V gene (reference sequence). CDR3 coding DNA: TGTGCCAGTAGTTCACTAGCGGGTTTCACAGATACGCAGTATTTT. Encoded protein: CASSSLAGFTDTQYF.

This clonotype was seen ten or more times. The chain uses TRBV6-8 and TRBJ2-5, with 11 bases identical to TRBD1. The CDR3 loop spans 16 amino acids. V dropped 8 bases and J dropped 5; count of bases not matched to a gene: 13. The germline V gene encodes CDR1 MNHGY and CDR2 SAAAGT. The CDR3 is CASAYRGQGGQETQYF. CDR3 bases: TGTGCCAGCGCCTACCGGGGACAGGGGGGTCAGGAGACCCAGTACTTC.

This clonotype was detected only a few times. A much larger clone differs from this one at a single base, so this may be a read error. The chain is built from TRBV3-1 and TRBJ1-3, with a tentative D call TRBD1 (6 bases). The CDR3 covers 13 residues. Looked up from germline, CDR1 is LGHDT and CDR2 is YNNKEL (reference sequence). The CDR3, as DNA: TGTGCCAGCAGCTTACAGGGTGAAAACACCATGTATTTT. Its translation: CASSLQGENTMYF. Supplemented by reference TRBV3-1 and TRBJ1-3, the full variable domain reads DTAVSQTPKYLVTQMGNDKSIKCEQNLGHDTMYWYKQDSKKFLKIMFSYNNKELIINETVPNRFSPKSPDKAHLNLHINSLELGDSAVYFCASSLQGENTMYFGEGSWLTVV.

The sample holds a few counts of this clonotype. This CDR3 reads CASSRIFSSGSSTDTQYF. Here the CDR3 DNA reads TGTGCCAGCAGCCGGATCTTTTCTAGCGGGTCTAGCACAGATACGCAGTATTTT. The chain uses TRBV5-8 and TRBJ2-3, with 8 positions matching TRBD2. V lost 4 bases to trimming and J lost 0 bases; unmatched junction nucleotides: 13. From germline, CDR1 is SGHTS and CDR2 YDEGEE. The CDR3 contains 18 residues. Looking up the rest from reference TRBV5-8 and TRBJ2-3 gives the full variable domain: EAGVTQSPTHLIKTRGQQATLRCSPISGHTSVYWYQQALGLGLQFLLWYDEGEERNRGNFPPRFSGRQFPNYSSELNVNALELEDSALYLCASSRIFSSGSSTDTQYFGPGTRLTVL.

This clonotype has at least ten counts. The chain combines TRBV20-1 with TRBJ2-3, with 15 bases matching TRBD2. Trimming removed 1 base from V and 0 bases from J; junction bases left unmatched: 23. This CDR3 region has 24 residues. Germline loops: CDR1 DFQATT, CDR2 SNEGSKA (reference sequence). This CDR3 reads CSARAIFLTGTSGGIPASTDTQYF. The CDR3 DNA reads TGCAGTGCTAGAGCAATCTTTCTTACCGGGACTAGCGGGGGGATTCCAGCTAGCACAGATACGCAGTATTTT.

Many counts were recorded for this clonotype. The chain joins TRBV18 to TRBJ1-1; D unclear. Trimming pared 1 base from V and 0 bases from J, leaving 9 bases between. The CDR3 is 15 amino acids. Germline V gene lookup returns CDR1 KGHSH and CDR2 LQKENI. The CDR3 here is CASSPQDGLNTEAFF. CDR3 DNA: TGTGCCAGCTCACCACAAGACGGTCTGAACACTGAAGCTTTCTTT.

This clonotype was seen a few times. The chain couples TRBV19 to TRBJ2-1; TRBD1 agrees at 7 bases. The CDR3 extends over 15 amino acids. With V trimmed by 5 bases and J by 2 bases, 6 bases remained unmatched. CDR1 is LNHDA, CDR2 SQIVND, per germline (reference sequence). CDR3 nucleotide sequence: TGTGCCAGTAGTTGGGGTCAGGGGGCCTACAATGAGCAGTTCTTC. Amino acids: CASSWGQGAYNEQFF. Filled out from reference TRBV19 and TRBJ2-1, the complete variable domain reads DGGITQSPKYLFRKEGQNVTLSCEQNLNHDAMYWYRQDPGQGLRLIYYSQIVNDFQKGDIAEGYSVSREKKESFPLTVTSAQKNPTAFYLCASSWGQGAYNEQFFGPGTRLTVL.

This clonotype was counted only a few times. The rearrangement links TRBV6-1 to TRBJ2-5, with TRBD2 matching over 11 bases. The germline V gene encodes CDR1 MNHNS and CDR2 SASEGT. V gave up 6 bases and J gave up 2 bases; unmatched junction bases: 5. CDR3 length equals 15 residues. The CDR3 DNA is TGTGCCAGCAGGGACACTAGCGGGGGTCAAGAGACCCAGTACTTC. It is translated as CASRDTSGGQETQYF.

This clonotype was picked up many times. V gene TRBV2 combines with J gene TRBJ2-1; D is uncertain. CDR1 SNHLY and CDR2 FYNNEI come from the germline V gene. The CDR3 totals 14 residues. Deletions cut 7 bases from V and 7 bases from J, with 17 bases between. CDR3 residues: CASKIGTALNEQFF. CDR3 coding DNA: TGTGCCAGCAAGATCGGTACGGCACTAAATGAGCAGTTCTTC.

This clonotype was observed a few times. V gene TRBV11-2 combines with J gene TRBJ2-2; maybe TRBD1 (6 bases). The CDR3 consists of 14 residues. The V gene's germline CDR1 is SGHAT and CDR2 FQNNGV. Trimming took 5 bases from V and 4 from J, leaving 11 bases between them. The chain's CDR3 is CASSPDRSTGELFF. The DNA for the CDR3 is TGTGCCAGCAGCCCAGACAGGAGCACCGGGGAGCTGTTTTTT.

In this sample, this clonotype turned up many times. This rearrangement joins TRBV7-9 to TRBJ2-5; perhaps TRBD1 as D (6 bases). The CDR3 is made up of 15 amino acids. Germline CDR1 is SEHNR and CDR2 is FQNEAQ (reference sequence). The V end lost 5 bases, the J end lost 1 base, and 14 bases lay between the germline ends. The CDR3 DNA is TGTGCCAGCAGCACTGGGACATCTCTCCAAGAGACCCAGTACTTC. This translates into CASSTGTSLQETQYF.

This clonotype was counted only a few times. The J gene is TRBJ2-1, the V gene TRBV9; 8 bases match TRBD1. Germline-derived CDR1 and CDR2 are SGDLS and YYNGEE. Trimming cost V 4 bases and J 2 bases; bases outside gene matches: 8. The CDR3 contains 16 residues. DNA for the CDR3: TGTGCCAGCAGCCCCCAGACAGGGGCAGCCTACAATGAGCAGTTCTTC. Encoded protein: CASSPQTGAAYNEQFF.

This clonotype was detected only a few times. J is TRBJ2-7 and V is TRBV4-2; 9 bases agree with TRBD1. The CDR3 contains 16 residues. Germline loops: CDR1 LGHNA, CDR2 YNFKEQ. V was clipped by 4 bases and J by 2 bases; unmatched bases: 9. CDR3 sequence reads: CASSRMPGQGPYEQYF. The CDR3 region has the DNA TGTGCCAGCAGCCGGATGCCGGGACAGGGTCCCTACGAGCAGTACTTC.

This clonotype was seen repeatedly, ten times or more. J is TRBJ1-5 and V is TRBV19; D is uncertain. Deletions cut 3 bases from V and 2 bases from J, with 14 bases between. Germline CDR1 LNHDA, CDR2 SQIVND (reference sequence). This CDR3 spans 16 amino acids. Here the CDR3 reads CASSIIFARRNQPQHF. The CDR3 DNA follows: TGTGCCAGTAGTATTATTTTTGCCAGGCGCAATCAGCCCCAGCATTTT.

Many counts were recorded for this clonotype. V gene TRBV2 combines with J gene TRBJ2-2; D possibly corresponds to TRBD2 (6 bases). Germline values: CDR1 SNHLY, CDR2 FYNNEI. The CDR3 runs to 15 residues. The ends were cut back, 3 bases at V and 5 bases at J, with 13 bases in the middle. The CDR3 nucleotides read TGTGCCAGCAGTGAGAGAGCTCTAGCGACCGGGGAGCTGTTTTTT. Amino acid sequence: CASSERALATGELFF. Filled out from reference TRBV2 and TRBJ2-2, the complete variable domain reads EPEVTQTPSHQVTQMGQEVILRCVPISNHLYFYWYRQILGQKVEFLVSFYNNEISEKSEIFDDQFSVERPDGSNFTLKIRSTKLEDSAMYFCASSERALATGELFFGEGSRLTVL.